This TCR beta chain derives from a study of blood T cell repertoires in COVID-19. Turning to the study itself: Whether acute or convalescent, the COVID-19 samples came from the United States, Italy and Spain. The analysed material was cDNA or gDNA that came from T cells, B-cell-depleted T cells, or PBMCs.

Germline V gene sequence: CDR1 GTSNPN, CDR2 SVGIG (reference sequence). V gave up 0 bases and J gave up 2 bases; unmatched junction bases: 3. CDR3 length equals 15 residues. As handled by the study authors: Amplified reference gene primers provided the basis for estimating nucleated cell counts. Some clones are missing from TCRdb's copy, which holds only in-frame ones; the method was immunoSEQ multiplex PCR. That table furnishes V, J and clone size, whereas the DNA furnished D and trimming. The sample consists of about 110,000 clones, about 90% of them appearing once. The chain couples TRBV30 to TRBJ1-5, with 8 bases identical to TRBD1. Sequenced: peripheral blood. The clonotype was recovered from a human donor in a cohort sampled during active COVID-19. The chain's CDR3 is CAWSVSRGRNQPQHF. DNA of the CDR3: TGTGCCTGGAGTGTAAGCAGGGGGCGCAATCAGCCCCAGCATTTT.